This TCR beta chain was obtained from a study of blood T cell repertoires in COVID-19 (dated by TCRdb to about 2020). Notes on the research overall: Collaborator samples came from the United States, Italy and Spain and covered acute and convalescent phases of COVID-19. The sample metadata nearly always contained a de-identified subject ID, COVID-19 status, age in years and sex. The repertoires were released in a freely available public database intended as a resource for research on the immune response to SARS-CoV-2. Where available, HLA class I and class II types were taken from metadata supplied by the sample provider and were not determined by assay-based typing. Deeply sampled blood TCRbeta repertoires from subjects exposed to, actively infected with, or recovered from COVID-19 were included in the dataset. The prospective study material was composed of cDNA or gDNA derived from T cells, B-cell-depleted T cells, or PBMCs. Samples were obtained from the ongoing ImmuneRACE study (first 160 participants) and from about 1,300 subjects provided by 6 global collaborators. Broad study findings and their caveats: The amount of clinical and demographic metadata varied by source and participant and was provided uncurated.

At one collaborating source in Seattle, patients were enrolled during active infection and were followed longitudinally through the course of disease. Each collaborating institution followed its own protocols to collect whole blood in K2EDTA tubes. For TCRbeta analysis, collaborators shipped samples as frozen whole blood, isolated PBMCs, or DNA extracted from either of those sample types. TCRbeta CDR3 regions were amplified from genomic DNA using the immunoSEQ Assay, a bias-controlled multiplex PCR. Per the source publication's procedure: The number of nucleated cells in each sample was estimated from the amplification of reference gene primers within the assay. To quantify the absolute abundance of each unique TCRbeta CDR3 rearrangement, sequence reads were collapsed and filtered. For each sample, productive Simpson clonality was calculated as the square root of Simpson's diversity index over productive rearrangements. TCRdb re-hosts the immuneACCESS table, in-frame sequences only. Its copies lack some clones; in the studies checked, an unresolved V gene accounts for under half of them, and the cause for the rest is not known. D and trimming were read from the DNA, whereas the V and J calls and clone size are those reported in that table. For this sample the table gives 180,000 or so clones, of which roughly 84% were detected only once. Roughly 18% of the sample is in the top ten clones.

About this clone itself: This clone's antigen is unknown. Base qualities are not at hand, and no much larger clone is one base apart.

From cysteine to phenylalanine, the CDR3 is 17 amino acids long. Solely the CDR3 DNA is kept, with 51 bases framed from the first base. The germline V gene encodes CDR1 MNHEY and CDR2 SVGEGT. Trimming removed 2 bases from V and 2 bases from J; the gene matches leave 9 bases unexplained. Recombination linked TRBV6-2 or TRBV6-3 to TRBJ1-5; 7 bases in the middle match TRBD1. The sequenced material came from peripheral blood. The receptor's source is a person between 65 and 79 years old with COVID-19, enrolled during active disease. The CDR3 protein is CASSYPSLRGGNQPQHF. The DNA sequence reads TGTGCCAGCAGTTACCCTAGTCTCAGGGGGGGCAATCAGCCCCAGCATTTT.